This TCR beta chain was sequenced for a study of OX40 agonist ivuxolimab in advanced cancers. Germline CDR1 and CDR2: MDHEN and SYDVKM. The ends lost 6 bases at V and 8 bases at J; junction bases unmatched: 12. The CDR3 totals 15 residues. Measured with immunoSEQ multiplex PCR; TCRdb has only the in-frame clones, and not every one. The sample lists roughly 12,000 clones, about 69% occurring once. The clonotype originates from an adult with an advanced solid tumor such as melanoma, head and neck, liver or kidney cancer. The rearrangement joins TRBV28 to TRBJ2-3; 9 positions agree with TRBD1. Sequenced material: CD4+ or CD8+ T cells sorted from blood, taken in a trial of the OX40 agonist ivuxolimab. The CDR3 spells CASSETGGGFATQYF. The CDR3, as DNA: TGTGCCAGCAGCGAAACAGGGGGCGGGTTTGCTACGCAGTATTTT.